This T cell receptor beta chain was profiled in a study of shared clonotypes between healthy human individuals. Points from the study as a whole: Non-shared clonotypes had lower generation probabilities than clonotypes shared by all four sorted-subset donors.

Data came from immunoSEQ multiplex PCR; TCRdb stores just in-frame clones and leaves some out. This sample has roughly 2.1 million clones, with under 95% found just once. CDR1 and CDR2 from the germline V gene are LNHDA and SQIVND (reference sequence). Trimming left V 4 bases short and J 0 bases short, with 19 bases between. The CDR3 consists of 18 residues. Regarding this clone: The antigen is not known.

Naive CD8 cells lacked CD45RO, underwent positive selection for CCR7 and left out terminally differentiated effector memory CD45RA+ cells. This clonotype was sampled from a young man in good health. Some clones in this sample may be carry-over from other donors' samples. Sequenced: naive CD8+ T cells from PBMCs. V is TRBV19 and J is TRBJ1-5, with D perhaps TRBD1 (6 bases). This CDR3 is CASSKRDTDLNSNQPQHF. The DNA of the CDR3 is TGTGCCAGTAGTAAAAGGGACACGGATTTGAATAGCAATCAGCCCCAGCATTTT.